One sample yielded the 30 T cell receptor beta chains listed below, sequenced in a study of Ad26.COV2.S vaccination and SARS-CoV-2 variants. The assay was immunoSEQ multiplex PCR, and TCRdb's table has in-frame clones only and misses some. The profile shows some 340,000 clones, more than 70% of them singletons. Treatment denoted: roughly 18 received Ad26.COV2.S at low or high dose, single or two shots; about 5 received placebo; per-sample allocation not given. Day 63 after the first injection of vaccine or placebo was the sampling time. The specimen comprised peripheral blood, sampled in a trial of Ad26.COV2.S vaccine versus placebo. These receptors all come from a person between 18 and 65 years old who received the Ad26.COV2.S COVID-19 vaccine or a placebo.

The J gene is TRBJ2-7, the V gene TRBV14; D is perhaps TRBD1 (5 bases). With 2 bases removed from V and 6 bases from J, the gap between germline ends came to 26 bases. The CDR3 consists of 18 residues. The germline V gene has CDR1 SGHDN and CDR2 FVKESK. CDR3 nucleotides: TGTGCCAGCAGCCAATTTCCCCTTACTTGGAACAACCAGGGCGAGCAGTACTTC. It codes for CASSQFPLTWNNQGEQYF. The entire variable domain, with the rest obtained from reference TRBV14 and TRBJ2-7, is as follows: EAGVTQFPSHSVIEKGQTVTLRCDPISGHDNLYWYRRVMGKEIKFLLHFVKESKQDESGMPNNRFLAERTGGTYSTLKVQPAELEDSGVYFCASSQFPLTWNNQGEQYFGPGTRLTVT.

The chain recombines TRBV7-9 with TRBJ2-7; 9 bases fit TRBD1. After removal of 5 bases from V and 0 bases from J, the junction contained 5 bases not matched to a gene. Germline V gives CDR1 SEHNR, CDR2 FQNEAQ (reference sequence). CDR3 size: 15 residues. CDR3 sequence (DNA): TGTGCCAGCAGCCGTTGGACAGGGGCCTCCTACGAGCAGTACTTC. Translating it yields CASSRWTGASYEQYF. Full variable domain (remainder filled in from reference TRBV7-9 and TRBJ2-7): DTGVSQNPRHKITKRGQNVTFRCDPISEHNRLYWYRQTLGQGPEFLTYFQNEAQLEKSRLLSDRFSAERPKGSFSTLEIQRTEQGDSAMYLCASSRWTGASYEQYFGPGTRLTVT.

The chain carries TRBV2 and TRBJ1-1; D possibly corresponds to TRBD1 (5 bases). Deletions cut 5 bases from V and 5 bases from J, with 12 bases between. Germline lookup yields CDR1 SNHLY and CDR2 FYNNEI. This CDR3 is 13 amino acids long. The chain's CDR3 is CASSLQGVTEAFF. The CDR3 DNA follows: TGTGCCAGCAGTCTCCAGGGTGTGACTGAAGCTTTCTTT.

V gene TRBV5-5 combines with J gene TRBJ1-2; no firm D call. Trimming stripped 1 base from V and 1 base from J, with 8 bases between. The CDR3 runs to 14 residues. Germline V gene lookup returns CDR1 SGHKS and CDR2 YYEKEE (reference sequence). This CDR3 is CASSLTALNYGYTF. In nucleotides, the CDR3 is TGTGCCAGCAGCTTGACGGCACTTAACTATGGCTACACCTTC.

The chain uses TRBV4-1 and TRBJ2-1; 13 bases are a match to TRBD2. This CDR3 comprises 15 residues. J gave up 8 bases and V 1 base, and 2 bases lay outside the gene matches. The V gene's germline CDR1 is MGHRA and CDR2 YSYEKL. CDR3 in DNA: TGCGCCAGCAGCCAAGGGACTAGCGGGGGCTATGAGCAGTTCTTC. This translates into CASSQGTSGGYEQFF.

The chain couples TRBV23-1 to TRBJ1-1; D gene unclear. TRBV23-1 is an open reading frame whose function is uncertain. The CDR3 is made up of 17 amino acids. Trimming removed 2 bases at V and 11 bases at J, with 27 bases between. The chain's CDR3 is CASSQPVTLKLSPGAFF. As DNA, the CDR3 is TGCGCCAGCAGTCAACCAGTAACACTGAAGCTTTCCCCGGGGGCTTTCTTT.

This clone was observed a single time. The gene calls are TRBV7-2 and TRBJ2-2; D gene unclear. V was clipped by 4 bases and J by 4 bases, with 7 bases between them. Germline CDR1 and CDR2: SGHTA and FQGNSA. CDR3 size: 13 residues. CDR3 loop: CASSSLSTGELFF. The DNA for the CDR3 is TGTGCCAGCAGCTCACTGAGCACCGGGGAGCTGTTTTTT.

This sequence joins TRBV10-3 and TRBJ2-5; 7 positions agree with TRBD2. Per germline, CDR1 ENHRY and CDR2 SYGVKD. The CDR3 totals 13 residues. Trimming cost V 3 bases and J 4 bases; bases outside gene matches: 2. The CDR3 region has the DNA TGTGCCATCAGTGATGGGGGGGGAGAGACCCAGTACTTC. It is translated as CAISDGGGETQYF.

J is TRBJ1-2 and V is TRBV6-2 or TRBV6-3; D gene unclear. There are 12 residues in the CDR3. Looked up from germline, CDR1 is MNHEY and CDR2 is SVGEGT. Trimming shortened V by 6 bases and J by 4 bases, and 9 bases separated the two germline ends. CDR3: CASSMGTYGYTF. The CDR3 region has the DNA TGTGCCAGCAGCATGGGAACCTATGGCTACACCTTC.

This chain uses TRBV18 with TRBJ2-5; D might be TRBD1 (6 bases). V lost 3 bases, J lost 4 bases, and 9 bases lay in between. The CDR3 consists of 13 residues. CDR1 is KGHSH, CDR2 LQKENI, per germline. The CDR3 sequence: CASSPGQTETQYF. The DNA of the CDR3 is TGTGCCAGCTCACCTGGACAGACAGAGACCCAGTACTTC.

The V gene is TRBV21-1, the J gene TRBJ2-4; the D call in the table, TRBD1, was not verified against the DNA. TRBV21-1 represents a pseudogene. The CDR3 runs to 16 residues. CDR3 nucleotide sequence: TGTGCCAGCAGCAGTCCGGGACAGGGTGACAAAAACATTCAGTACTTC. It translates to CASSSPGQGDKNIQYF.

This sequence joins TRBV5-1 and TRBJ2-7; D gene unclear. V lost 0 bases and J lost 2, with 12 bases in between. This CDR3 contains 15 residues. Germline V CDR1 and CDR2: SGHRS, YFSETQ. The CDR3 spells CASSLGSSVTYEQYF. The CDR3 nucleotides are TGCGCCAGCAGCTTGGGCAGTTCGGTAACCTACGAGCAGTACTTC.

The chain combines TRBV3-1 (or the pseudogene TRBV3-2) with TRBJ2-7; TRBD1 matches at 7 bases. Looked up from germline, CDR1 is LGHDT and CDR2 is YNNKEL (reference sequence). The V and J ends lost 7 bases and 0 bases, in that order; junction bases with no gene match: 6. This CDR3 spans 14 amino acids. CDR3 nucleotide sequence: TGTGCCAGCACCCGGGGACAGCACTCCTACGAGCAGTACTTC. This encodes CASTRGQHSYEQYF.

The chain joins TRBV5-4 to TRBJ2-7; D remains unclear. Deletions cut 4 bases from V and 0 bases from J, with 11 bases between. Germline V gene lookup returns CDR1 SGHNT and CDR2 YYREEE (reference sequence). The CDR3 length is 14 residues. Here the CDR3 reads CASSPLTSSYEQYF. CDR3 sequence (DNA): TGTGCCAGCAGCCCGTTGACTTCCTCCTACGAGCAGTACTTC.

This clone was observed a single time. This chain links TRBV7-2 with TRBJ2-7; 9 bases match TRBD1. The V gene's germline CDR1 is SGHTA and CDR2 FQGNSA. Losses at the gene ends were 2 bases for V and 3 bases for J; bases not matched to a gene: 5. CDR3 length: 15 amino acids. The chain's CDR3 is CASSLYRGPYYEQYF. The CDR3 coding sequence is TGTGCCAGCAGCTTATACAGGGGGCCCTACTACGAGCAGTACTTC. The whole variable domain, remainder taken from reference TRBV7-2 and TRBJ2-7, is GAGVSQSPSNKVTEKGKDVELRCDPISGHTALYWYRQSLGQGLEFLIYFQGNSAPDKSGLPSDRFSAERTGGSVSTLTIQRTQQEDSAVYLCASSLYRGPYYEQYFGPGTRLTVT.

The V and J genes are TRBV6-5 and TRBJ2-3; TRBD2 matches 8 bases. The trim removed 0 bases at V and 8 bases at J, leaving 1 base unmatched. The CDR3 extends over 13 amino acids. In germline, CDR1 is MNHEY, CDR2 SVGAGI. CDR3: CASSYSRGATQYF. The CDR3 region has the DNA TGTGCCAGCAGTTACTCGCGGGGGGCTACGCAGTATTTT.

The rearrangement uses TRBV7-2 and TRBJ2-2, with unresolved D. Deletions cut 3 bases from V and 6 bases from J, with 8 bases between. The CDR3 length is 13 residues. Looked up from germline, CDR1 is SGHTA and CDR2 is FQGNSA. This chain's CDR3 is CASSFPVSGELFF. CDR3 nucleotides: TGTGCCAGCAGCTTCCCAGTATCCGGGGAGCTGTTTTTT.

CDR3 sequence reads: CASSPPTPDRKIQFF. CDR3 DNA: TGTGCCAGCTCACCACCCACCCCCGACAGAAAGATCCAGTTCTTC. This chain uses TRBV18 with TRBJ2-1, with D possibly TRBD1 on 5 matching bases. The length of the CDR3 is 15 residues. CDR1 is KGHSH, CDR2 LQKENI, per germline. Trimming removed 0 bases at V and 13 bases at J, with 19 bases between.

This chain uses TRBV19 with TRBJ1-1, with D tentatively TRBD1 (6 bases). Germline V gene lookup returns CDR1 LNHDA and CDR2 SQIVND (reference sequence). The V end lost 0 bases, the J end lost 3 bases, and 23 bases lay between the germline ends. The CDR3 contains 19 residues. This CDR3 is CASSIDLGQGPRLDTEAFF. CDR3 nucleotide sequence: TGTGCCAGTAGTATAGATCTGGGGCAGGGGCCCCGCCTGGACACTGAAGCTTTCTTT.

The chain recombines TRBV4-3 with TRBJ2-5; the D call may be TRBD1 or TRBD2 (5 bases each). The CDR3 loop spans 16 amino acids. The V end lost 2 bases, the J end lost 3 bases, and 16 bases lay between the germline ends. In germline, CDR1 is LGHNA, CDR2 YSLEER. The CDR3 sequence is CASSQTTKGTKETQYF. DNA for the CDR3: TGCGCCAGCAGCCAAACGACGAAGGGGACGAAAGAGACCCAGTACTTC.

The CDR3 DNA follows: TGTGCCAGCAGCCCGACAGAAAACTATGGCTACACCTTC. Translation gives CASSPTENYGYTF. The chain joins TRBV3-1 (or the pseudogene TRBV3-2) to TRBJ1-2, with D maybe TRBD1 (5 bases). Germline V gene lookup returns CDR1 LGHDT and CDR2 YNNKEL (reference sequence). V dropped 4 bases and J dropped 2 bases, with 8 bases sitting between them. The CDR3 contains 13 residues.

In regard to this clone: This sample also contains other DNA sequences that code for the same CDR3. The rearrangement joins TRBV5-1 to TRBJ2-3; D gene unclear. Per the germline V gene, CDR1 is SGHRS and CDR2 is YFSETQ. This CDR3 is built from 14 residues. Trimming pared 0 bases from V and 0 bases from J, leaving 5 bases between. DNA for the CDR3: TGCGCCAGCAGCTTGGCAGCTAGCACAGATACGCAGTATTTT. Its translation is CASSLAASTDTQYF.

This clone has a handful of counts. The CDR3: CASILDSNYGYTF. The CDR3 DNA reads TGTGCCAGCATCCTCGACAGTAACTATGGCTACACCTTC. The chain recombines TRBV6-5 with TRBJ1-2, with D perhaps matching TRBD1 (5 bases). The CDR3 is 13 residues long. Germline values: CDR1 MNHEY, CDR2 SVGAGI. The V and J ends lost 7 bases and 1 base respectively, with 10 bases between them.

This clone was seen a handful of times. This sequence joins TRBV6-6 and TRBJ2-7; 9 nucleotides agree with TRBD1. The CDR3 length is 15 residues. With V trimmed by 4 bases and J by 3 bases, 7 bases remained unmatched. Germline assignment: CDR1 MNHNY and CDR2 SVGAGI (reference sequence). In DNA, the CDR3 is TGTGCCAGCAGTTGGTATACAGGGGGCTTCTACGAGCAGTACTTC. Its protein is CASSWYTGGFYEQYF.

The chain links TRBV7-8 to TRBJ1-4, with D perhaps TRBD1 (6 bases). Germline CDR1 is SGHVS and CDR2 is FQNEAQ. Trimming stripped 5 bases from V and 8 bases from J, with 18 bases between. The CDR3 contains 15 residues. The CDR3 spells CASSPRQAREEKLFF. As DNA, the CDR3 is TGTGCCAGCAGCCCGAGACAGGCACGGGAAGAAAAACTGTTTTTT.

The CDR3 sequence: CASSGRQGAIYNEQFF. CDR3 DNA: TGCGCCAGCAGCGGGCGACAGGGGGCCATCTACAATGAGCAGTTCTTC. The V gene is TRBV5-1, the J gene TRBJ2-1; the match to TRBD1 covers 10 bases. In germline, CDR1 is SGHRS, CDR2 YFSETQ. Trimming removed 4 bases from V and 3 bases from J; junction bases left unmatched: 7. This CDR3 has 16 amino acids.

V usage is TRBV5-1 and J usage is TRBJ2-1; TRBD1 matches at 7 bases. The V gene end was trimmed by 5 bases and the J gene end by 6 bases; junction bases not matched to a gene: 8. Germline V gene lookup returns CDR1 SGHRS and CDR2 YFSETQ. The CDR3 is 14 residues long. The CDR3 loop is CASRPDAGGNEQFF. The CDR3 nucleotides read TGCGCCAGCAGACCAGACGCAGGGGGCAATGAGCAGTTCTTC.

The chain carries TRBV19 and TRBJ2-7; D unresolved. Germline V CDR1 and CDR2: LNHDA, SQIVND (reference sequence). Trimming removed 1 base from V and 2 bases from J, with 12 bases in between. CDR3 size: 15 residues. The CDR3 region has the DNA TGTGCCAGTAGTATAGGACTCCAAACTACCTACGAGCAGTACTTC. Residues: CASSIGLQTTYEQYF.

This chain links TRBV6-5 with TRBJ1-5; D is possibly TRBD1 (6 bases). This CDR3 has 15 amino acids. Germline-derived CDR1 and CDR2 are MNHEY and SVGAGI. Trimming took off 6 bases at V and 0 bases at J, with 12 bases between the two ends. CDR3 residues: CASSLGGASNQPQHF. Written as DNA, the CDR3 is TGTGCCAGCAGCCTTGGGGGGGCTAGCAATCAGCCCCAGCATTTT.

This clone occurred many times. This chain joins TRBV5-6 and TRBJ2-2; D perhaps matches TRBD2 (6 bases). The V gene's germline CDR1 is SGHDT and CDR2 YYEEEE. The germline V and J ends were trimmed by 5 bases and 1 base, with 12 bases remaining between them. The CDR3 spans 15 residues. This CDR3 reads CASRPGLLNTGELFF. As DNA, the CDR3 is TGTGCCAGCAGGCCGGGACTCCTGAACACCGGGGAGCTGTTTTTT.